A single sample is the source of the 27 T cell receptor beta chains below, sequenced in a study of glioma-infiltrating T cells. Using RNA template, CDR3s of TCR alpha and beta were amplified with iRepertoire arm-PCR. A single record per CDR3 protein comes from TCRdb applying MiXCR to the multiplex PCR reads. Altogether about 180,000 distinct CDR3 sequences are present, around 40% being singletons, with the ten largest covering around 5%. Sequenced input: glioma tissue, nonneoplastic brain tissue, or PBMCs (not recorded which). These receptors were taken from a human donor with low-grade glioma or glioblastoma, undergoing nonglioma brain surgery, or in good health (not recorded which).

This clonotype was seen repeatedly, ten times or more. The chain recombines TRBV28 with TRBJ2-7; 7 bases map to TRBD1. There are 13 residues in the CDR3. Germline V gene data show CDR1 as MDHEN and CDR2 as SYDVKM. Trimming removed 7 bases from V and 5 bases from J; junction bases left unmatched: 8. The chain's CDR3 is CASKRQGGDEQYF. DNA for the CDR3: TGTGCCAGCAAGAGACAGGGTGGCGACGAGCAGTACTTC.

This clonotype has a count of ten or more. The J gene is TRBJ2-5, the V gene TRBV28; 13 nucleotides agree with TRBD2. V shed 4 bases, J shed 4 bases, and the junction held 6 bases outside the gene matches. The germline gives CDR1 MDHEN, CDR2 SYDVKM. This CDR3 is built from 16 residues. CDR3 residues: CASSSRTSGSRETQYF. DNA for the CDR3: TGTGCCAGCAGTTCCCGGACTAGCGGGAGCCGAGAGACCCAGTACTTC.

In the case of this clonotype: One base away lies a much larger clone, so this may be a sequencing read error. The CDR3 DNA reads as TGTGCCAGCAGTTTATCGCTGGGGGTTCGGACCCATGAGCAGTTCTTC. It specifies CASSLSLGVRTHEQFF. The chain is built from TRBV27 and TRBJ2-1, with D perhaps assigned TRBD1 or TRBD2 (5 bases each). Deletions cut 0 bases from V and 8 bases from J, with 17 bases between. The CDR3 spans 16 residues. Germline V lookup: CDR1 MNHEY, CDR2 SMNVEV (reference sequence).

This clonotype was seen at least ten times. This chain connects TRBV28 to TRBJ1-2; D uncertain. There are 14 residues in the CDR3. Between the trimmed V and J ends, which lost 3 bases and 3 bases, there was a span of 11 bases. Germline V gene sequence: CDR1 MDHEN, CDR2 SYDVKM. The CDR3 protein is CASSFRSPYYGYTF. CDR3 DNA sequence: TGTGCCAGCAGTTTCCGAAGTCCGTACTATGGCTACACCTTC.

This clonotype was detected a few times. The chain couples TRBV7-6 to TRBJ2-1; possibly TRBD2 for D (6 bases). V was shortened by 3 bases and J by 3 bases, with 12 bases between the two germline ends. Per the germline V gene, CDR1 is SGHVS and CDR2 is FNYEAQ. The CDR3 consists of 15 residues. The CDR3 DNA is TGTGCCAGCAGCTTGGGGACTGGAAACTACAATGAGCAGTTCTTC. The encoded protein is CASSLGTGNYNEQFF. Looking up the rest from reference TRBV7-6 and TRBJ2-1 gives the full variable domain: GAGVSQSPRYKVTKRGQDVALRCDPISGHVSLYWYRQALGQGPEFLTYFNYEAQQDKSGLPNDRFSAERPEGSISTLTIQRTEQRDSAMYRCASSLGTGNYNEQFFGPGTRLTVL.

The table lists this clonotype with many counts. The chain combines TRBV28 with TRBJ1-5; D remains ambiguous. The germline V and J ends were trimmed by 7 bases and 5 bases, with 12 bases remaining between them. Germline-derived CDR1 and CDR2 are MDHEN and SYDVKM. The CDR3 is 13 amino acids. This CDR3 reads CASTGLRDQPQHF. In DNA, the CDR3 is TGTGCCAGCACCGGACTGAGGGATCAGCCCCAGCATTTT.

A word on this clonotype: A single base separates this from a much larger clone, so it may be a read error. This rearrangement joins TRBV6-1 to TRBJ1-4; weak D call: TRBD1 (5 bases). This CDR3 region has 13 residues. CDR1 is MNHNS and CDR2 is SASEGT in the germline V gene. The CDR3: CDSRMDGGEKLFF. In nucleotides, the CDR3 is TGTGACAGCAGAATGGACGGGGGGGAAAAACTGTTTTTT.

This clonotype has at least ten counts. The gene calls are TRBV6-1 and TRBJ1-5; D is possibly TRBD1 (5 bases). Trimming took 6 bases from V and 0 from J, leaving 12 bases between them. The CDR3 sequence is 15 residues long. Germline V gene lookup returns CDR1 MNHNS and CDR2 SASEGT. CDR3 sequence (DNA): TGTGCCAGCAGCTGGGACGGTTATAGCAATCAGCCCCAGCATTTT. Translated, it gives CASSWDGYSNQPQHF.

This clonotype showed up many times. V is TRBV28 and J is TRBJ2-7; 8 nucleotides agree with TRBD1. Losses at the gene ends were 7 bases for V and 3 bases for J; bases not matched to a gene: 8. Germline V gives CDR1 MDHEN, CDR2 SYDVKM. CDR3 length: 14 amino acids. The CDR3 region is CASTPRGQGYEQYF. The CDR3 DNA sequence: TGTGCCAGCACCCCACGAGGACAGGGCTACGAGCAGTACTTC.

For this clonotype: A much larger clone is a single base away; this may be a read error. CDR3 coding DNA: TGTGACAGCAGTTTACAGGCGACCTCCAATCAGCCCCAGCATTTT. Translation: CDSSLQATSNQPQHF. The V gene is TRBV28, the J gene TRBJ1-5, with D perhaps matching TRBD1 (5 bases). This CDR3 contains 15 residues. Germline V gene data show CDR1 as MDHEN and CDR2 as SYDVKM.

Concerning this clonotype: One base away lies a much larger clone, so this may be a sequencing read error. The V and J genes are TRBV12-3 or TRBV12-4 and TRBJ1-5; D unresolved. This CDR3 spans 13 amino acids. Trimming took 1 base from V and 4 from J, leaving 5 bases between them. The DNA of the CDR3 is TGTGCCAGCAGTTTAGGTAAGAATCAGCCCCAGCATTTT. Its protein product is CASSLGKNQPQHF.

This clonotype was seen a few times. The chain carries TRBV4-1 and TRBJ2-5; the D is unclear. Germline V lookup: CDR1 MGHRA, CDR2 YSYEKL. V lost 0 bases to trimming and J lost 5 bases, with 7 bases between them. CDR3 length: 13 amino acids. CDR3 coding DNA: TGCGCCAGCAGCCAAGAGCCTATGGAGACCCAGTACTTC. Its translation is CASSQEPMETQYF.

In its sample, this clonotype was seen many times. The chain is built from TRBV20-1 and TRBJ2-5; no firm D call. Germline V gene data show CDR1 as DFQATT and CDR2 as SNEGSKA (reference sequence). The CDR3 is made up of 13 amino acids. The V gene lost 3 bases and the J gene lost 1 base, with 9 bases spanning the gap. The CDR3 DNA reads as TGCAGTGCTAGGGTCCCCGGCCAAGAGACCCAGTACTTC. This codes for CSARVPGQETQYF.

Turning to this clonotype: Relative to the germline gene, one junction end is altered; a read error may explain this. The CDR3 nucleotides are TGTGTCAGCAGGAGAGGGACTACCAATGAGCAGTTCTTC. It yields the protein CVSRRGTTNEQFF. The chain uses TRBV12-3 or TRBV12-4 and TRBJ2-1, with 7 bases lining up with TRBD2. This CDR3 has 13 residues.

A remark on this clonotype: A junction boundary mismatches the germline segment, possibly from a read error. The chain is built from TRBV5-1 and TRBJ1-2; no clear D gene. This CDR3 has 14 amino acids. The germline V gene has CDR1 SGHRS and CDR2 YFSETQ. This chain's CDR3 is CASSPDGANHGYTF. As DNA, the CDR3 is TGCGCCAGCAGCCCGGACGGAGCTAACCATGGCTACACCTTC. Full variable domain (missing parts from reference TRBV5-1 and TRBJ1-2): KAGVTQTPRYLIKTRGQQVTLSCSPISGHRSVSWYQQTPGQGLQFLFEYFSETQRNKGNFPGRFSGRQFSNSRSEMNVSTLELGDSALYLCASSPDGANHGYTFGSGTRLTVV.

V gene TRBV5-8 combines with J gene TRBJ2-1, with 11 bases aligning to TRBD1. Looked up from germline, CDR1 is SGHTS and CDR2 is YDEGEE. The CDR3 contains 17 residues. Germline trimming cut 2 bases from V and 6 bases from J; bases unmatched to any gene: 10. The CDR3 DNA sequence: TGTGCCAGCAGCTTATCTAGGGGACAGGGGGTCATCAATGAGCAGTTCTTC. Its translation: CASSLSRGQGVINEQFF.

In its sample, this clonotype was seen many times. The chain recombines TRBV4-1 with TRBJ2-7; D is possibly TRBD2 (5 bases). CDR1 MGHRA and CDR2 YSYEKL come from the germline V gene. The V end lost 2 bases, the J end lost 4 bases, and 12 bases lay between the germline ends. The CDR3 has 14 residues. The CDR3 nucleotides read TGCGCCAGCAGCCAAAAGCGTGAGGGATACGAGCAGTACTTC. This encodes CASSQKREGYEQYF.

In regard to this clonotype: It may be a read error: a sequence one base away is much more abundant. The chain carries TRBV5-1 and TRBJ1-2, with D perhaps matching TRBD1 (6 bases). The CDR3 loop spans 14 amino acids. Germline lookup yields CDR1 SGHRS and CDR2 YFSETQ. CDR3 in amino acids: CSSSPNRVEDGYTF. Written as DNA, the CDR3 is TGCTCCAGCAGCCCCAACAGGGTCGAGGATGGCTACACCTTC. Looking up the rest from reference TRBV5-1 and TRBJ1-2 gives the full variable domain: KAGVTQTPRYLIKTRGQQVTLSCSPISGHRSVSWYQQTPGQGLQFLFEYFSETQRNKGNFPGRFSGRQFSNSRSEMNVSTLELGDSALYLCSSSPNRVEDGYTFGSGTRLTVV.

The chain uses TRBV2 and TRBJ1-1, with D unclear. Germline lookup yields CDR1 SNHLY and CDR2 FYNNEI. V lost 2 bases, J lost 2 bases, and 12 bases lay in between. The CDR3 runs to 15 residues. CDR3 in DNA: TGTGCCAGCAGTGAACAATCCAGAGCAAACACTGAAGCTTTCTTT. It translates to CASSEQSRANTEAFF.

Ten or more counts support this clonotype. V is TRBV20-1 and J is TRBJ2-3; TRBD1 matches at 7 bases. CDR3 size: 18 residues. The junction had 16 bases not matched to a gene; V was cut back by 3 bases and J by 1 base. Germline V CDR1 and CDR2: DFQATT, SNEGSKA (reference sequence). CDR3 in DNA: TGCAGTGCTAGTCCAAACCTCGGGACAAGGGGGCGCACAGATACGCAGTATTTT. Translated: CSASPNLGTRGRTDTQYF.

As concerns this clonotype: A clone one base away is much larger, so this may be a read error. The CDR3 loop reads CASSPSLDQFF. CDR3 sequence (DNA): TGTGCCAGCTCCCCGAGTCTTGACCAGTTCTTC. The chain couples TRBV10-2 to TRBJ2-1, with unresolved D. Germline CDR1 is WSHSY and CDR2 is SAAADI. This CDR3 spans 11 amino acids.

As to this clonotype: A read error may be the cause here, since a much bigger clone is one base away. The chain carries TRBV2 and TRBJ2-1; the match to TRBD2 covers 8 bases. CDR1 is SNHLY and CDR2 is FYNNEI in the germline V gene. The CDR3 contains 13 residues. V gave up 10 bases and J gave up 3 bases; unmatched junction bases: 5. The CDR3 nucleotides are TGTGCCAACGGGACTAGATGCTACAATGAGCAGTTCTTC. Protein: CANGTRCYNEQFF.

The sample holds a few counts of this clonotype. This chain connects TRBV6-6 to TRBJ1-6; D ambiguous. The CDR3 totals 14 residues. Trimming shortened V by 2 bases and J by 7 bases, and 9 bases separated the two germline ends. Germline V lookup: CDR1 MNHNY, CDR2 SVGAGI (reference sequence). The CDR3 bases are TGTGCCAGCAGTTACCCCTCTTCGAATTCACCCCTCCACTTT. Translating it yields CASSYPSSNSPLHF.

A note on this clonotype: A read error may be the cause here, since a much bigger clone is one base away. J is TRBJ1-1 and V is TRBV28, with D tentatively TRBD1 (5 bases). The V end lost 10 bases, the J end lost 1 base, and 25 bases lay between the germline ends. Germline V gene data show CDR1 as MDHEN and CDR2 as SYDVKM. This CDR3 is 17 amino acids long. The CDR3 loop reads CATCPGALRLKNTEAFF. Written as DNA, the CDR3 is TGTGCCACCTGCCCTGGGGCCCTGAGATTAAAGAACACTGAAGCTTTCTTT.

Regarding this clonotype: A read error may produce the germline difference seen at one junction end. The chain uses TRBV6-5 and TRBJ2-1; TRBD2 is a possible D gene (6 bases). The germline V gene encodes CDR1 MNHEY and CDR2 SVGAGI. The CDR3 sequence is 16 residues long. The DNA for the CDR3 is TGTGCCAGCAGTTACGATGGGACTCGTCTCTACAATGAGCAGCTCTTC. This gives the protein CASSYDGTRLYNEQLF.

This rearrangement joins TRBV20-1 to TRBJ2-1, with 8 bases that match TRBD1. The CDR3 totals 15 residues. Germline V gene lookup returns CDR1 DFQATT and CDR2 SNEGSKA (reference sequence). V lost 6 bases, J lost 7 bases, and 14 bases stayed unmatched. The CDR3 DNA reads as TGCAGTGCCACAACCGGACAGGGACCCCTGAATGAGCAGTTCTTC. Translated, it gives CSATTGQGPLNEQFF.

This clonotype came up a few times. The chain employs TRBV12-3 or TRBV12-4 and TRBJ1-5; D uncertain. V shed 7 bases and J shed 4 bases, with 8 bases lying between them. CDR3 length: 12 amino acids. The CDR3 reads CASKRENQPQHF. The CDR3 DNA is TGTGCCAGCAAAAGGGAAAATCAGCCCCAGCATTTT.